The 27 T cell receptor beta chains given below trace back to one sample, sequenced in a study of T cells after yellow fever vaccination. Via MiXCR, TCRdb re-called the 5' RACE reads, giving one row per CDR3 protein. Among around 590,000 distinct CDR3 sequences listed, 9% to 15% were seen once. Sample: PBMCs, taken on the day of the yellow fever booster vaccination. All receptors derive from a young man who received the YFV17D yellow fever vaccine.

The V gene is TRBV5-1, the J gene TRBJ2-1; maybe TRBD1 (6 bases). The CDR3 runs to 15 residues. Trimming removed 7 bases at V and 10 bases at J, with 24 bases between. Germline V gene data show CDR1 as SGHRS and CDR2 as YFSETQ. DNA of the CDR3: TGCGCCAGCGGCCTGTCTAACAACAGGGCAGGGGAGCAGTTCTTC. Residues: CASGLSNNRAGEQFF.

The chain carries TRBV28 and TRBJ1-6; D not resolved. CDR1 and CDR2 (germline): MDHEN, SYDVKM. CDR3 size: 13 residues. V gave up 8 bases and J gave up 8 bases, with 13 bases separating them. DNA for the CDR3: TGTGCCAGCCGGTACCGCTGCGATTCACCCCTCCACTTT. As protein: CASRYRCDSPLHF.

The sample holds a few counts of this clonotype. The chain combines TRBV20-1 with TRBJ2-3; 9 nucleotides align to TRBD2. CDR1 DFQATT and CDR2 SNEGSKA come from the germline V gene (reference sequence). The CDR3 is 15 amino acids. Trimming took 0 bases from V and 4 from J; bases not matched to a gene: 5. The CDR3 protein is CSARDGGRVADTQYF. The CDR3 DNA reads as TGCAGTGCTAGAGATGGCGGGAGGGTCGCAGATACGCAGTATTTT.

This clonotype was detected a few times. The rearrangement uses TRBV9 and TRBJ2-7; a weak D match, TRBD1 (6 bases). The CDR3 extends over 14 amino acids. Trimming removed 1 base at V and 5 bases at J, with 13 bases between. In germline, CDR1 is SGDLS, CDR2 YYNGEE. In DNA form, the CDR3 reads TGTGCCAGCAGCGTATCCGGACAGAAAGACGAGCAGTACTTC. This sequence encodes CASSVSGQKDEQYF.

This clonotype was picked up a small number of times. The V gene is TRBV2, the J gene TRBJ2-1; no definite D call. The germline V gene has CDR1 SNHLY and CDR2 FYNNEI. CDR3 length equals 11 residues. Trimming took off 7 bases at V and 9 bases at J, with 10 bases between the two ends. The CDR3 bases are TGTGCCAGCACTGGTAGAAGTGAGCAGTTCTTC. It encodes CASTGRSEQFF.

Many counts were recorded for this clonotype. The rearrangement links TRBV6-5 to TRBJ2-2; D unresolved. Looked up from germline, CDR1 is MNHEY and CDR2 is SVGAGI. CDR3 length: 11 amino acids. Trimming removed 1 base at V and 7 bases at J, with 1 base between. The CDR3: CASSYYGELFF. DNA for the CDR3: TGTGCCAGCAGTTACTACGGGGAGCTGTTTTTT.

This chain links TRBV6-2 or TRBV6-3 with TRBJ2-7, with no clear D. CDR1 is MNHEY, CDR2 SVGEGT, per germline. V was pared by 0 bases and J by 2 bases, with 8 bases between. This CDR3 region has 14 residues. CDR3 DNA: TGTGCCAGCAGTTACTCGACCGCGGCCTACGAGCAGTACTTC. Residues: CASSYSTAAYEQYF.

The V and J genes are TRBV10-3 and TRBJ2-5, with a possible D match to TRBD1 (5 bases). The CDR3 spans 14 residues. The germline gives CDR1 ENHRY, CDR2 SYGVKD. V dropped 9 bases and J dropped 2 bases, with 16 bases sitting between them. The CDR3 DNA follows: TGTGCCATAGCTCCGACAGAGACTCAAGAGACCCAGTACTTC. Translating gives CAIAPTETQETQYF.

This clonotype was seen only a few times. V is TRBV15 and J is TRBJ2-3; D not resolved. The germline V gene encodes CDR1 LNHNV and CDR2 YYDKDF (reference sequence). The CDR3 runs to 12 residues. V was trimmed by 4 bases and J by 6 bases, leaving 8 bases between them. The CDR3 protein is CATSKAVDTQYF. CDR3 nucleotides: TGTGCCACCAGCAAGGCAGTGGATACGCAGTATTTT.

The chain links TRBV19 to TRBJ2-1; 7 positions agree with TRBD2. This CDR3 has 15 residues. With 3 bases clipped from V and 9 bases from J, the junction kept 11 bases outside the gene matches. The germline V gene encodes CDR1 LNHDA and CDR2 SQIVND (reference sequence). The CDR3, as DNA: TGTGCCAGTAGTATCTTAGTGGGAGGGCTCGGTGAGCAGTTCTTC. This gives the protein CASSILVGGLGEQFF.

This clonotype showed up just a few times. V gene TRBV27 combines with J gene TRBJ2-2; 11 bases match TRBD2. Germline values: CDR1 MNHEY, CDR2 SMNVEV (reference sequence). The trim removed 1 base at V and 4 bases at J, leaving 11 bases unmatched. The CDR3 consists of 19 residues. This CDR3 is CASSLLKTSGSLSTGELFF. The CDR3 nucleotides read TGTGCCAGCAGTTTATTGAAAACTAGCGGGAGTTTAAGCACCGGGGAGCTGTTTTTT.

J is TRBJ2-6 and V is TRBV19; 7 bases are shared with TRBD1. Germline V lookup: CDR1 LNHDA, CDR2 SQIVND (reference sequence). The length of the CDR3 is 15 residues. CDR3 nucleotides: TGTGCAGCTCGGGACAGTCGCACTGGGGCCAACGTCCTGACTTTC. Translation gives CAARDSRTGANVLTF.

The J gene is TRBJ1-2, the V gene TRBV30, with 8 bases lining up with TRBD1. This CDR3 has 12 residues. Germline CDR1 reads GTSNPN; CDR2 reads SVGIG (reference sequence). After removal of 3 bases from V and 8 bases from J, the junction contained 5 bases not matched to a gene. The CDR3, as DNA: TGTGCCTGGAGGGTGACAGGGGACGGCTACACCTTC. Residues: CAWRVTGDGYTF.

The rearrangement joins TRBV6-2 or TRBV6-3 to TRBJ1-5; D gene unclear. The germline V gene encodes CDR1 MNHEY and CDR2 SVGEGT. The V gene lost 7 bases and the J gene lost 1 base, with 11 bases spanning the gap. The CDR3 totals 14 residues. The chain's CDR3 is CASTPSMSNQPQHF. The DNA for the CDR3 is TGTGCCAGCACCCCCTCGATGAGCAATCAGCCCCAGCATTTT.

The J gene is TRBJ2-2, the V gene TRBV3-1, with D uncertain. The V gene's germline CDR1 is LGHDT and CDR2 YNNKEL (reference sequence). The CDR3 covers 16 residues. Trimming took off 0 bases at V and 5 bases at J, with 13 bases between the two ends. Written as DNA, the CDR3 is TGTGCCAGCAGCCAAGAACGTACAATGGGAACCGGGGAGCTGTTTTTT. Its translation: CASSQERTMGTGELFF. The entire variable domain, with the rest obtained from reference TRBV3-1 and TRBJ2-2, is as follows: DTAVSQTPKYLVTQMGNDKSIKCEQNLGHDTMYWYKQDSKKFLKIMFSYNNKELIINETVPNRFSPKSPDKAHLNLHINSLELGDSAVYFCASSQERTMGTGELFFGEGSRLTVL.

This chain joins TRBV20-1 and TRBJ2-5; D is unclear. Deletions cut 2 bases from V and 5 bases from J, with 6 bases between. The CDR3 is made up of 11 amino acids. The germline gives CDR1 DFQATT, CDR2 SNEGSKA (reference sequence). For the CDR3, the DNA is TGCAGTGCTAGAAAGAGTGAGACCCAGTACTTC. Its translation is CSARKSETQYF.

This chain links TRBV20-1 with TRBJ2-3; D gene uncertain. In germline, CDR1 is DFQATT, CDR2 SNEGSKA (reference sequence). Trimming left V 6 bases short and J 8 bases short, with 15 bases between. This CDR3 comprises 12 residues. The CDR3 DNA follows: TGCAGTGCCAATCTAGATCCTGGTACGCAGTATTTT. This encodes CSANLDPGTQYF.

This clonotype turned up a few times. This chain uses TRBV5-1 with TRBJ2-6; D may be TRBD1 (5 bases). The CDR3 loop spans 15 amino acids. V lost 3 bases, J lost 2 bases, and 9 bases lay in between. The V gene's germline CDR1 is SGHRS and CDR2 YFSETQ. As DNA, the CDR3 is TGCGCCAGCAGCTATCCAGGGCCTGGGGCCAACGTCCTGACTTTC. Translation gives CASSYPGPGANVLTF.

A note on this clonotype: As the CDR3 is not closed by the conserved phenylalanine or tryptophan, this likely results from a read error. The CDR3 loop reads CASSQEGWLAGGEQYY. CDR3 sequence (DNA): TGTGCCAGCAGCCAAGAAGGGTGGCTAGCGGGTGGCGAGCAGTACTAC. The V and J genes are TRBV4-2 and TRBJ2-7; TRBD2 matches at 8 bases. Germline values: CDR1 LGHNA, CDR2 YNFKEQ. The CDR3 spans 16 residues. The junction had 10 bases not matched to a gene; V was cut back by 0 bases and J by 6 bases.

The chain uses TRBV4-2 and TRBJ2-6, with D uncertain. The CDR3 is 16 amino acids. The germline V gene has CDR1 LGHNA and CDR2 YNFKEQ. Trimming stripped 5 bases from V and 0 bases from J, with 11 bases between. This CDR3 reads CASSKGMGSGANVLTF. CDR3 coding DNA: TGTGCCAGCAGCAAGGGCATGGGCTCTGGGGCCAACGTCCTGACTTTC.

On this clonotype: A much larger clone differs by one base, so this may be a read error. V gene TRBV4-1 combines with J gene TRBJ2-7, with D tentatively TRBD1 (5 bases). V dropped 1 base and J dropped 3 bases, with 7 bases sitting between them. Per germline, CDR1 MGHRA and CDR2 YSYEKL. The CDR3 loop spans 13 amino acids. The CDR3 DNA sequence: TGCGCCAGCAGCCAAGGACAGTTCTACGAGCAGTACTTC. This sequence encodes CASSQGQFYEQYF.

This chain joins TRBV6-2 or TRBV6-3 and TRBJ2-3, with a possible D match to TRBD2 (5 bases). The CDR3 extends over 16 amino acids. V gave up 7 bases and J gave up 5 bases, with 22 bases separating them. Per the germline V gene, CDR1 is MNHEY and CDR2 is SVGEGT. CDR3 coding DNA: TGTGCCAGCACCCCCCCCGGGAATAGGTTTAAAGATACGCAGTATTTT. Its protein product is CASTPPGNRFKDTQYF.

CDR3 protein: CASSQTRDSYEQYF. CDR3 in DNA: TGTGCCAGCAGCCAGACCCGGGACAGCTACGAGCAGTACTTC. The V gene is TRBV4-2, the J gene TRBJ2-7; 7 bases map to TRBD1. The J segment lost 3 bases and the V segment lost 3 bases, leaving 5 bases of the junction unmatched. From germline, CDR1 is LGHNA and CDR2 YNFKEQ. The CDR3 is 14 residues long.

As regards this clonotype: A junction end diverges from the germline sequence, so it may reflect a read error. The chain carries TRBV20-1 and TRBJ1-5; unclear D gene. CDR1 is DFQATT and CDR2 is SNEGSKA in the germline V gene (reference sequence). The CDR3 is 14 amino acids. The CDR3 loop reads CSARKGPVDQPQHF. CDR3 nucleotide sequence: TGCAGCGCTAGGAAAGGGCCAGTAGATCAGCCCCAGCATTTT.

DNA for the CDR3: TGCAGTGCTAGAGATCCGGAGAGGGCATCCTACAATGAGCAGTTCTTC. Translating gives CSARDPERASYNEQFF. This chain links TRBV20-1 with TRBJ2-1, with a possible D match to TRBD2 (5 bases). There are 16 residues in the CDR3. V shed 0 bases and J shed 1 base, with 13 bases lying between them. Germline-derived CDR1 and CDR2 are DFQATT and SNEGSKA (reference sequence).

This clonotype was counted at least ten times. The chain links TRBV7-6 to TRBJ1-4, with D unresolved. The CDR3 length is 13 residues. Trimming removed 2 bases from V and 2 bases from J, with 3 bases in between. Germline values: CDR1 SGHVS, CDR2 FNYEAQ. The CDR3 nucleotides read TGTGCCAGCAGCTTAAGGACTAATGAAAAACTGTTTTTT. Encoded protein: CASSLRTNEKLFF.

The chain has TRBV7-2 and TRBJ1-5, with no clear D. Between the trimmed V and J ends, which lost 0 bases and 1 base, there was a span of 7 bases. CDR3 length equals 15 residues. Germline V gives CDR1 SGHTA, CDR2 FQGNSA. CDR3 in amino acids: CASSLALGSNQPQHF. Written as DNA, the CDR3 is TGTGCCAGCAGCTTAGCGCTGGGGAGCAATCAGCCCCAGCATTTT. The full variable domain, rest sourced from reference TRBV7-2 and TRBJ1-5, is GAGVSQSPSNKVTEKGKDVELRCDPISGHTALYWYRQSLGQGLEFLIYFQGNSAPDKSGLPSDRFSAERTGGSVSTLTIQRTQQEDSAVYLCASSLALGSNQPQHFGDGTRLSIL.